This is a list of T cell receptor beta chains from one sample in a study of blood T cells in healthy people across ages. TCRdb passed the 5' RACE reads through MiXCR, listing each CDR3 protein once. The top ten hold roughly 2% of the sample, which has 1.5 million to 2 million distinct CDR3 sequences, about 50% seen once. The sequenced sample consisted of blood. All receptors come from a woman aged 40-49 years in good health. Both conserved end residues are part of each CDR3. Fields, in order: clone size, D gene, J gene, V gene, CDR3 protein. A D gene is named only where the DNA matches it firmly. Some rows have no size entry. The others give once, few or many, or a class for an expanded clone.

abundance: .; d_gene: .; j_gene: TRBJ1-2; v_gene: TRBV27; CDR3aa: CASSSDQGQGRYGYTF
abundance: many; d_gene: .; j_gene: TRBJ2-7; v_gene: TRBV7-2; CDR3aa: CASSSRDEQYF
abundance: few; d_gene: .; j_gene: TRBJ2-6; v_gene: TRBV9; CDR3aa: CASSVRSSGANVLTF
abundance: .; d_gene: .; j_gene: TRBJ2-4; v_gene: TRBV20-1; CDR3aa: CSADLWISQNIQYF
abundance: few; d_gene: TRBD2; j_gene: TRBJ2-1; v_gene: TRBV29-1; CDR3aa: CSAEGLAGTEQFF
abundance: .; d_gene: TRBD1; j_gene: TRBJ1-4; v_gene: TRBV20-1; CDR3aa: CSAPRQGYDEKLFF
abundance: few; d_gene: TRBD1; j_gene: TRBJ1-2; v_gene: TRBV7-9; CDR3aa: CASPDRGVSDYGYTF
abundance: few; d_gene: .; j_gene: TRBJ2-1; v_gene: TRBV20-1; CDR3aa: CSAYKLAAARYNEQFF
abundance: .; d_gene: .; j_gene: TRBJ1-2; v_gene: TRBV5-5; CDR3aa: CASSSYQGSAGGYTF
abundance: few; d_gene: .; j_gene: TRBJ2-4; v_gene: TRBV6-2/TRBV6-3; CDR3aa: CASRHVGEANIQYF
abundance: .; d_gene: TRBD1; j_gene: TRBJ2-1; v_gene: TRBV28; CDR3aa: CASSFLSGTGYNEQFF
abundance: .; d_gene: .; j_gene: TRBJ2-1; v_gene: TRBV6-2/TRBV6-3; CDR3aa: CASSYLGRISSYNEQFF
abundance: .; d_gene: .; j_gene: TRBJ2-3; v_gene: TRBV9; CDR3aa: CASSVYPLTDTQYF
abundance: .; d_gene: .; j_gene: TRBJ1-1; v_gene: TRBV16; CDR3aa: CASSQWQGSNTEAFF
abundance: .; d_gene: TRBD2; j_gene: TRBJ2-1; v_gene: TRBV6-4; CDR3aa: CASSDSPALWGGYNEQFF